This T cell receptor (beta chain) was documented in a study of T cell changes during pregnancy in multiple sclerosis. Regarding this clone: One end of the junction is discordant with germline, which a read error may explain.

Measured with immunoSEQ multiplex PCR; TCRdb has only the in-frame clones, and not every one. The sample has around 100,000 clones, 90% to 95% seen once. The CDR3 length is 12 residues. CDR1 is MNHNS, CDR2 SASEGT, per germline. This specimen consisted of peripheral blood, obtained before pregnancy. This sequence joins TRBV6-1 and TRBJ2-1; 7 bases match TRBD1. This clonotype originated in a female donor with multiple sclerosis, enrolled in a pregnancy study. The CDR3 here is CATDRSYNEQFF. For the CDR3, the DNA is TGCGCTACGGACAGGTCTTACAATGAGCAGTTCTTC.